This T cell receptor beta chain was found in a study of CD8+ T cells in alopecia areata. On the study more broadly: The drug, tofacitinib, lasted 6 to 18 months, followed by 6 months off drug.

Germline CDR1 reads ENHRY; CDR2 reads SYGVKD. The CDR3 extends over 15 amino acids. Losses at the gene ends were 4 bases for V and 2 bases for J; bases not matched to a gene: 6. Sequencing templates came from extracted RNA that was reverse transcribed into cDNA. The repertoire was sequenced with immunoSEQ multiplex PCR; TCRdb's copy has only in-frame clones and lacks some. The repertoire includes 100,000 to 150,000 clones, about 46% of them detected once, and 18% sits in the top ten. This receptor was taken from a human donor with alopecia areata. The chain joins TRBV10-3 to TRBJ1-2, with 8 bases matching TRBD1. Here the sequenced sample was CD8+ T cells sorted from blood, taken at week 0. CDR3 sequence (DNA): TGTGCCATCAGTGGCACGGACAGGGAGAACTATGGCTACACCTTC. It encodes CAISGTDRENYGYTF.